The clone carrying this T cell receptor beta chain is a singleton in its sample. Profiled with immunoSEQ multiplex PCR; TCRdb holds only in-frame clones, not every one. The sample holds more than 60,000 clones; more than 85% are singletons and the top ten take under 0.35%. V was pared by 0 bases and J by 3 bases, with 9 bases between. CDR1 is SGDLS and CDR2 is YYNGEE in the germline V gene. This CDR3 has 15 residues. These data originate in a study of T cell changes during pregnancy in multiple sclerosis. The sequence derives from a female donor in good health, enrolled as a control in a pregnancy study. The chain joins TRBV9 to TRBJ2-2; no firm D call. Sample: CD4+ T cells from peripheral blood mononuclear cells, taken in the third trimester of pregnancy. The CDR3 sequence: CASSVVAEYTGELFF. In DNA form, the CDR3 reads TGTGCCAGCAGCGTAGTGGCAGAATACACCGGGGAGCTGTTTTTT.